This TCR beta chain comes out of a study of response to subunit inactivated influenza vaccine. Study findings and constraints: It was suggested by the authors that few new T cells are recruited by each seasonal influenza vaccination.

TCRdb used MiXCR to reprocess the RT-PCR reads, holding one entry per CDR3 protein. The table records 430,000 or so distinct CDR3 sequences, approximately 9.9% of them present only once. This clonotype appeared a few times. What it recognizes is unknown. This CDR3 is built from 12 residues. Trimming took 8 bases from V and 4 from J, leaving 8 bases between them. The V gene's germline CDR1 is SNHLY and CDR2 FYNNEI. The sample here was PBMCs from blood, taken 35 to 45 days after vaccination. The clonotype comes from a man aged 50 to 59 who received an inactivated influenza vaccine. V gene TRBV2 combines with J gene TRBJ2-2; D is unresolved. The CDR3 loop is CASSMTTGELFF. CDR3 DNA: TGTGCCAGCTCAATGACCACCGGGGAGCTGTTTTTT.